Following are 30 T cell receptor beta chains from one sample sequenced in a study of blood T cell repertoires in COVID-19. TCRdb keeps only in-frame clones here, not all; method: immunoSEQ multiplex PCR. The repertoire holds some 66,000 clones, with around 89% as singletons. Sequencing was performed on peripheral blood. Source of these receptors: a human donor with active COVID-19. The donor label of this sample is uncertain.

The table lists this clone with a few counts. This chain connects TRBV5-1 to TRBJ2-2; 9 bases are shared with TRBD2. The CDR3 sequence is 16 residues long. Germline loops: CDR1 SGHRS, CDR2 YFSETQ. V gave up 3 bases and J gave up 1 base; unmatched junction bases: 4. The CDR3 DNA follows: TGCGCCAGCAGCTATAGCGGGGGCCGGAACACCGGGGAGCTGTTTTTT. It yields the protein CASSYSGGRNTGELFF. The complete variable domain, with remaining parts taken from reference TRBV5-1 and TRBJ2-2, reads KAGVTQTPRYLIKTRGQQVTLSCSPISGHRSVSWYQQTPGQGLQFLFEYFSETQRNKGNFPGRFSGRQFSNSRSEMNVSTLELGDSALYLCASSYSGGRNTGELFFGEGSRLTVL.

The chain has TRBV5-1 and TRBJ2-5, with TRBD1 matching over 9 bases. V was pared by 5 bases and J by 4 bases, with 6 bases of the junction left unmatched. Germline CDR1 is SGHRS and CDR2 is YFSETQ. The CDR3 totals 14 residues. Here the CDR3 reads CASRRDRGAETQYF. The DNA for the CDR3 is TGCGCCAGCAGACGCGACAGGGGGGCAGAGACCCAGTACTTC.

This chain links TRBV4-3 with TRBJ2-3, with unresolved D. The CDR3 has 16 residues. The germline V gene encodes CDR1 LGHNA and CDR2 YSLEER. V was trimmed by 2 bases and J by 3 bases, leaving 15 bases between them. CDR3 in amino acids: CASSQLLGPQTDTQYF. The CDR3 DNA follows: TGCGCCAGCAGCCAATTACTGGGCCCCCAGACAGATACGCAGTATTTT.

In this sample, this clone turned up a few times. V is TRBV28 and J is TRBJ2-6; no reliable D call. Deletions cut 5 bases from V and 6 bases from J, with 14 bases between. The germline V gene encodes CDR1 MDHEN and CDR2 SYDVKM. The CDR3 extends over 15 amino acids. The CDR3 nucleotides read TGTGCCAGCAGTCCTCGTAATGGCCCGGCCAACGTCCTGACTTTC. This codes for CASSPRNGPANVLTF.

The chain links TRBV19 to TRBJ2-5, with 7 bases identical to TRBD1. The germline CDR1 and CDR2 sequences are LNHDA and SQIVND (reference sequence). This CDR3 is built from 12 residues. V lost 0 bases and J lost 9; bases outside the gene matches: 1. CDR3 amino acids: CASSIDRGSQYF. The CDR3 DNA is TGTGCCAGTAGTATAGACAGGGGGTCCCAGTACTTC.

This clone was seen more than once but under ten times. This chain links TRBV5-4 with TRBJ2-2; 9 nucleotides align to TRBD1. The CDR3 covers 20 residues. The V segment lost 0 bases and the J segment 1 base; nucleotides outside the gene matches: 13. Germline assignment: CDR1 SGHNT and CDR2 YYREEE (reference sequence). CDR3 DNA sequence: TGTGCCAGCAGCTTGGCCCGGCGGGACAGGGCGATTCGGAACACCGGGGAGCTGTTTTTT. As protein: CASSLARRDRAIRNTGELFF.

The J gene is TRBJ2-3, the V gene TRBV12-5; 10 bases are shared with TRBD2. CDR3 length: 19 residues. Germline values: CDR1 LGHNT, CDR2 FRNRAP. With 0 bases clipped from V and 2 bases from J, the junction kept 11 bases outside the gene matches. CDR3 region: CASGLVHSGRSTLTDTQYF. CDR3 nucleotides: TGTGCTAGTGGTTTGGTCCATAGCGGGAGGTCCACCCTCACAGATACGCAGTATTTT.

The chain uses TRBV9 and TRBJ2-2; TRBD2 matches at 15 bases. Losses at the gene ends were 2 bases for V and 5 bases for J; bases not matched to a gene: 4. The CDR3 spans 17 residues. CDR1 is SGDLS and CDR2 is YYNGEE in the germline V gene. In DNA form, the CDR3 reads TGTGCCAGCAGCGTTGGGACTAGCGGGGGGCCTACCGGGGAGCTGTTTTTT. The encoded protein is CASSVGTSGGPTGELFF.

The rearrangement links TRBV9 to TRBJ2-5, with D maybe TRBD2 (7 bases). Germline-derived CDR1 and CDR2 are SGDLS and YYNGEE. The CDR3 covers 16 residues. Between the trimmed V and J ends, which lost 2 bases and 4 bases, there was a span of 18 bases. The CDR3 spells CASSVAGAGLGETQYF. CDR3 nucleotides: TGTGCCAGCAGCGTGGCGGGGGCGGGGTTGGGAGAGACCCAGTACTTC.

The chain joins TRBV7-2 to TRBJ2-5, with unresolved D. The CDR3 sequence is 13 residues long. Trimming removed 1 base from V and 6 bases from J, with 9 bases in between. Germline V gene data show CDR1 as SGHTA and CDR2 as FQGNSA. CDR3 in amino acids: CASSLGSLKTQYF. The CDR3 nucleotides are TGTGCCAGCAGCTTAGGGAGTTTGAAGACCCAGTACTTC. Full variable domain (outside the CDR3, taken from reference TRBV7-2 and TRBJ2-5): GAGVSQSPSNKVTEKGKDVELRCDPISGHTALYWYRQSLGQGLEFLIYFQGNSAPDKSGLPSDRFSAERTGGSVSTLTIQRTQQEDSAVYLCASSLGSLKTQYFGPGTRLLVL.

The V gene is TRBV10-3, the J gene TRBJ1-2, with D possibly TRBD1 on 5 matching bases. The germline CDR1 and CDR2 sequences are ENHRY and SYGVKD. V dropped 0 bases and J dropped 1 base, with 18 bases sitting between them. The CDR3 has 18 amino acids. The CDR3 DNA sequence: TGTGCCATCAGTGAGTCTAGGTATACAGGCATTATTAACTATGGCTACACCTTC. Translated, it gives CAISESRYTGIINYGYTF.

The chain has TRBV30 and TRBJ1-3, with D maybe TRBD1 (5 bases). This CDR3 is built from 11 residues. The V end was cut by 8 bases, the J end by 4 bases, with 9 bases between. Germline V CDR1 and CDR2: GTSNPN, SVGIG (reference sequence). The CDR3, as DNA: TGTGCCCAGGGTAACGGAAACACCATATATTTT. Translation: CAQGNGNTIYF.

This rearrangement joins TRBV5-1 to TRBJ2-4, with 7 bases aligning to TRBD2. The length of the CDR3 is 17 residues. Germline V gives CDR1 SGHRS, CDR2 YFSETQ. V lost 0 bases to trimming and J lost 0 bases; unmatched junction nucleotides: 6. The CDR3 protein is CASSLALAGVAKNIQYF. CDR3 in DNA: TGCGCCAGCAGCTTGGCCCTCGCGGGGGTAGCCAAAAACATTCAGTACTTC. The full variable domain, completed using reference TRBV5-1 and TRBJ2-4, is KAGVTQTPRYLIKTRGQQVTLSCSPISGHRSVSWYQQTPGQGLQFLFEYFSETQRNKGNFPGRFSGRQFSNSRSEMNVSTLELGDSALYLCASSLALAGVAKNIQYFGAGTRLSVL.

The rearrangement joins TRBV7-9 to TRBJ2-7; D uncertain. The CDR3 has 14 amino acids. CDR1 SEHNR and CDR2 FQNEAQ come from the germline V gene (reference sequence). V lost 3 bases, J lost 0 bases, and 9 bases lay in between. In DNA, the CDR3 is TGTGCCAGCAGCTTCAAGCGAAACTCCTACGAGCAGTACTTC. It is translated as CASSFKRNSYEQYF.

Concerning this clone itself: The sample carries other DNA sequences with the same CDR3. V and J are TRBV9 and TRBJ2-5, with 8 nucleotides matching TRBD1. Germline V CDR1 and CDR2: SGDLS, YYNGEE. V trimming: 0 bases; J trimming: 3 bases; junction bases outside the gene matches: 4. This CDR3 has 15 amino acids. Written as DNA, the CDR3 is TGTGCCAGCAGCGTAGACCAGGGGGCGAAAGAGACCCAGTACTTC. Amino acid sequence: CASSVDQGAKETQYF.

The V call is TRBV12-1, the J call TRBJ2-7; the table's D gene call, TRBD2, was not cross checked with the DNA. TRBV12-1 is shown as a pseudogene. The CDR3 has 14 amino acids. In DNA, the CDR3 is TGTGCCAGCAGCTCCGGGGACTACGGGTCGCCGCAGTACTTC. This gives the protein CASSSGDYGSPQYF.

This chain links TRBV6-5 with TRBJ2-7, with D tentatively TRBD2 (5 bases). Germline lookup yields CDR1 MNHEY and CDR2 SVGAGI. This CDR3 contains 12 residues. The ends were cut back, 0 bases at V and 7 bases at J, with 7 bases in the middle. CDR3 loop: CASSYSGVEQYF. The CDR3 bases are TGTGCCAGCAGTTACTCCGGGGTAGAGCAGTACTTC.

Worth noting for this clone: The same CDR3 is also encoded by other DNA sequences in this sample. The J gene is TRBJ2-7, the V gene TRBV27, with D uncertain. Germline V gene sequence: CDR1 MNHEY, CDR2 SMNVEV (reference sequence). The CDR3 contains 12 residues. Trimming shortened V by 5 bases and J by 0 bases, and 5 bases separated the two germline ends. CDR3 nucleotide sequence: TGTGCCAGCAGTCTAAGCTCCTACGAGCAGTACTTC. Protein: CASSLSSYEQYF.

This clone appeared a few times. This chain uses TRBV11-2 with TRBJ2-7; D unclear. The CDR3 is 12 amino acids. The V gene's germline CDR1 is SGHAT and CDR2 FQNNGV. Trimming removed 5 bases at V and 1 base at J, with 6 bases between. CDR3 amino acids: CASSPLSYEQYF. In nucleotides, the CDR3 is TGTGCCAGCAGCCCACTGTCCTACGAGCAGTACTTC. Full variable domain (outside the CDR3, taken from reference TRBV11-2 and TRBJ2-7): EAGVAQSPRYKIIEKRQSVAFWCNPISGHATLYWYQQILGQGPKLLIQFQNNGVVDDSQLPKDRFSAERLKGVDSTLKIQPAKLEDSAVYLCASSPLSYEQYFGPGTRLTVT.

This sequence joins TRBV5-4 and TRBJ2-5; D not certain. Germline loops: CDR1 SGHNT, CDR2 YYREEE (reference sequence). V was clipped by 0 bases and J by 2 bases, with 5 bases between them. This CDR3 is built from 13 residues. The CDR3 sequence is CASSLDLQETQYF. CDR3 bases: TGTGCCAGCAGCTTGGATCTTCAAGAGACCCAGTACTTC. Using reference TRBV5-4 and TRBJ2-5 for the parts outside the CDR3, the full variable domain is ETGVTQSPTHLIKTRGQQVTLRCSSQSGHNTVSWYQQALGQGPQFIFQYYREEENGRGNFPPRFSGLQFPNYSSELNVNALELDDSALYLCASSLDLQETQYFGPGTRLLVL.

The rearrangement joins TRBV7-2 to TRBJ2-3, with 10 bases fitting TRBD2. Germline V CDR1 and CDR2: SGHTA, FQGNSA. The CDR3 has 16 amino acids. V lost 2 bases to trimming and J lost 4 bases; unmatched junction nucleotides: 6. CDR3 in amino acids: CASSLRERGGSDTQYF. CDR3 coding DNA: TGTGCCAGCAGCTTACGGGAGCGGGGGGGGTCAGATACGCAGTATTTT. The full variable domain, in which reference TRBV7-2 and TRBJ2-3 provide the parts outside the CDR3, is GAGVSQSPSNKVTEKGKDVELRCDPISGHTALYWYRQSLGQGLEFLIYFQGNSAPDKSGLPSDRFSAERTGGSVSTLTIQRTQQEDSAVYLCASSLRERGGSDTQYFGPGTRLTVL.

This chain joins TRBV27 and TRBJ2-7, with 7 bases aligning to TRBD1. This CDR3 region has 15 residues. J was trimmed by 2 bases and V by 3 bases; bases with no gene match: 7. CDR1 and CDR2 (germline): MNHEY, SMNVEV (reference sequence). CDR3 sequence reads: CASSFRQGSTYEQYF. The CDR3, as DNA: TGTGCCAGCAGTTTTAGACAGGGTAGTACCTACGAGCAGTACTTC.

V gene TRBV13 combines with J gene TRBJ2-5; 14 nucleotides align to TRBD2. J gave up 5 bases and V 4 bases, and 6 bases lay outside the gene matches. CDR1 and CDR2 from the germline V gene are PRHDT and FYEKMQ (reference sequence). CDR3 length: 16 residues. The CDR3 protein is CASSSPGTSGGETQYF. The CDR3 nucleotides read TGTGCCAGCAGCTCACCCGGGACTAGCGGGGGTGAGACCCAGTACTTC.

This chain connects TRBV6-6 to TRBJ2-7; 12 bases line up with TRBD1. Germline V CDR1 and CDR2: MNHNY, SVGAGI (reference sequence). CDR3 length equals 17 residues. V lost 5 bases to trimming and J lost 4 bases; unmatched junction nucleotides: 12. CDR3 DNA sequence: TGTGCCAGCAGTCGAACAGTACCGGGACAGGGGGCTTACGAGCAGTACTTC. Its translation: CASSRTVPGQGAYEQYF.

V usage is TRBV4-1 and J usage is TRBJ2-7, with 10 bases lining up with TRBD1. V gave up 0 bases and J gave up 3 bases; unmatched junction bases: 8. In germline, CDR1 is MGHRA, CDR2 YSYEKL. The CDR3 consists of 17 residues. The CDR3 loop reads CASSQEAGQGRIYEQYF. CDR3 in DNA: TGCGCCAGCAGCCAAGAGGCGGGACAGGGGCGAATCTACGAGCAGTACTTC.

The V call is TRBV30, the J call TRBJ1-6, with 7 bases aligning to TRBD1. Germline-derived CDR1 and CDR2 are GTSNPN and SVGIG (reference sequence). There are 13 residues in the CDR3. V lost 7 bases, J lost 7 bases, and 7 bases stayed unmatched. In DNA, the CDR3 is TGTGCCTACTCGGGACAGACCAATTCACCCCTCCACTTT. Its protein product is CAYSGQTNSPLHF. Full variable domain (outside the CDR3, taken from reference TRBV30 and TRBJ1-6): SQTIHQWPATLVQPVGSPLSLECTVEGTSNPNLYWYRQAAGRGLQLLFYSVGIGQISSEVPQNLSASRPQDRQFILSSKKLLLSDSGFYLCAYSGQTNSPLHFGNGTRLTVT.

The chain combines TRBV30 with TRBJ1-2; TRBD1 is a possible D gene (6 bases). Trimming left V 3 bases short and J 8 bases short, with 13 bases between. Germline loops: CDR1 GTSNPN, CDR2 SVGIG (reference sequence). CDR3 size: 12 residues. The chain's CDR3 is CAWRKDSYGYTF. The CDR3 nucleotides read TGTGCCTGGAGAAAGGACAGTTACGGCTACACCTTC.

The rearrangement joins TRBV28 to TRBJ1-6; D possibly corresponds to TRBD1 (5 bases). The germline gives CDR1 MDHEN, CDR2 SYDVKM. The CDR3 has 15 residues. Trimming left V 5 bases short and J 7 bases short, with 15 bases between. CDR3 in DNA: TGTGCCAGCAGTCCAAACGAGGGGAGGAATTCACCCCTCCACTTT. Its translation is CASSPNEGRNSPLHF.

V and J are TRBV9 and TRBJ1-1, with TRBD1 matching over 10 bases. Germline V gene sequence: CDR1 SGDLS, CDR2 YYNGEE. The CDR3 has 16 residues. Trimming took 3 bases from V and 4 from J; bases not matched to a gene: 9. The CDR3 loop reads CASSAPSGQGGTEAFF. DNA for the CDR3: TGTGCCAGCAGCGCACCCTCCGGACAGGGGGGCACTGAAGCTTTCTTT. The full variable domain, completed using reference TRBV9 and TRBJ1-1, is DSGVTQTPKHLITATGQRVTLRCSPRSGDLSVYWYQQSLDQGLQFLIQYYNGEERAKGNILERFSAQQFPDLHSELNLSSLELGDSALYFCASSAPSGQGGTEAFFGQGTRLTVV.

The chain is built from TRBV27 and TRBJ1-2; a possible D gene is TRBD1 (5 bases). CDR1 is MNHEY and CDR2 is SMNVEV in the germline V gene (reference sequence). This CDR3 region has 11 residues. V dropped 8 bases and J dropped 6 bases, with 10 bases sitting between them. CDR3: CASRGENGYTF. In DNA, the CDR3 is TGTGCCAGCCGGGGGGAGAATGGCTACACCTTC.